The entry below gives a single T cell receptor beta chain sequence along with its context. Profiled with immunoSEQ multiplex PCR; TCRdb holds only in-frame clones, not every one. Of fewer than 150,000 clones listed, about 90% are singletons. This record belongs to a study of T cell responses to AZD1222 COVID-19 vaccine. V was clipped by 3 bases and J by 6 bases, with 10 bases between them. CDR1 and CDR2 from the germline V gene are ENHRY and SYGVKD. This CDR3 region has 13 residues. This clonotype was obtained from an adult who received the AZD1222 COVID-19 vaccine. The sequenced sample was peripheral blood, obtained 28 days after the second AZD1222 dose. The gene calls are TRBV10-3 and TRBJ2-3, with D possibly TRBD2 on 5 matching bases. The CDR3 sequence is CAISDRSGDTQYF. CDR3 bases: TGTGCCATCAGTGACCGTTCGGGGGATACGCAGTATTTT.